The sequence of this T cell receptor (beta chain) was determined in a study of cytomegalovirus exposure and HLA in healthy donors. The study, taken as a whole, reports: Later analysis identified 16,000 or so TCR beta sequences associated with HLA alleles, using a false discovery rate threshold of 0.05.

On this clone: Antigen unknown.

Looked up from germline, CDR1 is MNHNS and CDR2 is SASEGT. The CDR3 spans 16 residues. Trimming took 6 bases from V and 9 from J, leaving 21 bases between them. Both 60 Vbeta primers and 13 Jbeta primers went into the PCR. The protocol was immunoSEQ multiplex PCR, while the TCRdb copy is restricted to in-frame clones and leaves out a portion. The sample includes approximately 160,000 clones, roughly three quarters of them seen just once. Nominal health characterized the donors when sampled, though unrecorded immune exposures were likely. The rearrangement uses TRBV6-1 and TRBJ1-6; no reliable D call. The receptor was derived from a man between 18 and 35 years old in good health and CMV-seropositive. The sample taken for sequencing was PBMCs. The CDR3 DNA follows: TGTGCCAGCAGCGAAATCAGGCTTCCAGGAACTTCACCCCTCCACTTT. It specifies CASSEIRLPGTSPLHF.